These 7 T cell receptor beta chains came from one sample sequenced in a study of shared clonotypes between healthy human individuals. Clones were read by immunoSEQ multiplex PCR, and TCRdb kept only the in-frame ones, dropping some. The sample lists over a million clones, 65% to 75% seen once, with roughly 1.5% in the top ten. Sequenced sample: memory CD4+ T cells sorted from blood. Regarding subset: CD45RA-negative fraction. The source of these receptors is a man between 18 and 29 years old in good health.

The V call is TRBV11-2, the J call TRBJ2-7; D is unresolved. CDR3 length equals 14 residues. V was pared by 2 bases and J by 7 bases, with 15 bases between. The germline CDR1 and CDR2 sequences are SGHAT and FQNNGV. The CDR3 coding sequence is TGTGCCAGCAGCTTACGACCAGACGGAGTAGAGCAGTACTTC. This sequence encodes CASSLRPDGVEQYF.

The chain's CDR3 is CASSQQTASGNTGELFF. The CDR3 DNA reads TGCGCCAGCAGCCAACAAACGGCTAGCGGGAACACCGGGGAGCTGTTTTTT. The gene calls are TRBV4-3 and TRBJ2-2; 7 bases line up with TRBD2. Looked up from germline, CDR1 is LGHNA and CDR2 is YSLEER. This CDR3 is 17 amino acids long. V lost 2 bases, J lost 1 base, and 7 bases stayed unmatched.

The V call is TRBV2, the J call TRBJ2-1; possible D gene TRBD1, 5 bases. Germline V gene data show CDR1 as SNHLY and CDR2 as FYNNEI. The CDR3 has 14 residues. V lost 2 bases and J 2 bases, leaving 7 bases between the germline ends. CDR3 bases: TGTGCCAGCAGTGAACTAGGGGCCTACAATGAGCAGTTCTTC. Amino acids: CASSELGAYNEQFF. The variable domain in full, completed from reference TRBV2 and TRBJ2-1, reads EPEVTQTPSHQVTQMGQEVILRCVPISNHLYFYWYRQILGQKVEFLVSFYNNEISEKSEIFDDQFSVERPDGSNFTLKIRSTKLEDSAMYFCASSELGAYNEQFFGPGTRLTVL.

For this clone: This likely came from a read error, as a far larger clone is one base away. The chain carries TRBV30 and TRBJ2-7; TRBD1 matches 8 bases. Germline values: CDR1 GTSNPN, CDR2 SVGIG (reference sequence). The CDR3 runs to 12 residues. Germline trimming cut 0 bases from V and 5 bases from J; bases unmatched to any gene: 0. The CDR3 bases are TGTGCCTGGAGTGTACAGGGGGACGAGCAGTACTTC. Its translation is CAWSVQGDEQYF.

This clone was recorded only once. CDR3 DNA sequence: TGTGCCAGTAGTATAGATTTAGTCCAAGAGACCCAGTACTTC. Translation: CASSIDLVQETQYF. The chain employs TRBV19 and TRBJ2-5; D unresolved. Germline V lookup: CDR1 LNHDA, CDR2 SQIVND (reference sequence). CDR3 length: 14 amino acids. V was trimmed by 0 bases and J by 1 base, leaving 6 bases between them.

This clone appeared many times. The chain combines TRBV6-5 with TRBJ2-1; D call uncertain. The CDR3 has 16 amino acids. Germline V lookup: CDR1 MNHEY, CDR2 SVGAGI. Trimming left V 2 bases short and J 0 bases short, with 11 bases between. Here the CDR3 reads CASSYLDASSYNEQFF. The CDR3 DNA is TGTGCCAGCAGTTACCTTGACGCAAGCTCCTACAATGAGCAGTTCTTC.

This clone is a singleton in its sample. The chain recombines TRBV18 with TRBJ2-3, with D perhaps matching TRBD1 (5 bases). Germline V CDR1 and CDR2: KGHSH, LQKENI. Between the trimmed V and J ends, which lost 4 bases and 4 bases, there was a span of 9 bases. The CDR3 loop spans 13 amino acids. The CDR3 loop is CASSRTRADTQYF. CDR3 in DNA: TGTGCCAGCTCACGGACAAGGGCAGATACGCAGTATTTT.